The 22 T cell receptor beta chains in this list originate from one sample, sequenced in a study of blood T cell repertoires in COVID-19. Produced via immunoSEQ multiplex PCR; TCRdb's table is partial and in-frame only. The table has 60,000 or so clones, 65% to 85% seen once. The sample consisted of peripheral blood. The receptors were sampled from a human donor in a cohort sampled during active COVID-19.

The gene calls are TRBV2 and TRBJ1-6; D possibly corresponds to TRBD1 (5 bases). The CDR3 is made up of 16 amino acids. Germline assignment: CDR1 SNHLY and CDR2 FYNNEI. The V end was cut by 5 bases, the J end by 6 bases, with 17 bases between. DNA for the CDR3: TGTGCCAGCAGTAATAGCCCGGGACTGATTAATTCACCCCTCCACTTT. Its translation: CASSNSPGLINSPLHF. The complete variable domain, with remaining parts taken from reference TRBV2 and TRBJ1-6, reads EPEVTQTPSHQVTQMGQEVILRCVPISNHLYFYWYRQILGQKVEFLVSFYNNEISEKSEIFDDQFSVERPDGSNFTLKIRSTKLEDSAMYFCASSNSPGLINSPLHFGNGTRLTVT.

This clone has more than one count but fewer than ten. The CDR3 region has the DNA TGCAGGGGGCACATGAACACTGAAGCTTTCTTT. This codes for CRGHMNTEAFF. The chain employs TRBV20-1 and TRBJ1-1; weak D call: TRBD1 (5 bases). The germline V gene encodes CDR1 DFQATT and CDR2 SNEGSKA (reference sequence). CDR3 size: 11 residues.

This clone was seen just once. The rearrangement links TRBV12-3 or TRBV12-4 to TRBJ1-1; weak D call: TRBD1 (6 bases). The CDR3 sequence is 13 residues long. Trimming pared 4 bases from V and 1 base from J, leaving 7 bases between. The CDR3 coding sequence is TGTGCCAGCAGTTGGACAGAGAACACTGAAGCTTTCTTT. This translates into CASSWTENTEAFF.

The V gene is TRBV19, the J gene TRBJ2-7, with 7 bases identical to TRBD2. The CDR3 is 15 amino acids. V gave up 7 bases and J gave up 2 bases; unmatched junction bases: 11. Germline CDR1 and CDR2: LNHDA and SQIVND (reference sequence). The CDR3 bases are TGTGCCAGTACCCCCCCCGGGAGGCAGACCTACGAGCAGTACTTC. Translated, it gives CASTPPGRQTYEQYF.

The chain has TRBV2 and TRBJ2-1; the D gene is possibly TRBD2 (5 bases). Trimming took off 8 bases at V and 8 bases at J, with 13 bases between the two ends. Germline assignment: CDR1 SNHLY and CDR2 FYNNEI. The CDR3 is 12 residues long. CDR3 nucleotides: TGTGCCAGCTTAAAAGCGGCCGATGAGCAGTTCTTC. Translation: CASLKAADEQFF.

The gene calls are TRBV6-5 and TRBJ1-6; D not certain. V lost 3 bases to trimming and J lost 8 bases, with 8 bases between them. Looked up from germline, CDR1 is MNHEY and CDR2 is SVGAGI. The CDR3 runs 13 residues. CDR3 sequence (DNA): TGTGCCAGCAGTTATCTCGGGGATTCACCCCTCCACTTT. Its protein is CASSYLGDSPLHF.

This clone was counted a few times. The chain joins TRBV21-1 to TRBJ2-1; the tabulated D call, TRBD1, remains unverified against the DNA. TRBV21-1 is described as a pseudogene. The CDR3 contains 15 residues. The CDR3 spells CASRKTGETYNEQFF. The CDR3 DNA is TGTGCCAGCAGAAAGACAGGGGAAACCTACAATGAGCAGTTCTTC.

This clone was counted a few times. This sequence joins TRBV4-1 and TRBJ1-1, with 7 bases aligning to TRBD1. Germline V CDR1 and CDR2: MGHRA, YSYEKL. The CDR3 consists of 8 residues. The CDR3 DNA reads TGCGCGGACAGGCCAGCTTTCTTT. It translates to CADRPAFF.

The chain joins TRBV5-8 to TRBJ1-1; TRBD1 might be the D (5 bases). V lost 3 bases, J lost 4 bases, and 31 bases lay in between. Germline values: CDR1 SGHTS, CDR2 YDEGEE. The CDR3 consists of 20 residues. The CDR3 region is CASSSTLATMAGLRGTEAFF. As DNA, the CDR3 is TGTGCCAGCAGCTCCACCCTCGCGACGATGGCGGGGCTTCGAGGCACTGAAGCTTTCTTT.

This chain joins TRBV27 and TRBJ2-5; maybe TRBD2 (5 bases). CDR1 and CDR2 from the germline V gene are MNHEY and SMNVEV (reference sequence). The CDR3 extends over 14 amino acids. Trimming took 5 bases from V and 4 from J, leaving 14 bases between them. CDR3 nucleotides: TGTGCCAGCAGTGTCCTCGGGGTCACAGAGACCCAGTACTTC. Translating gives CASSVLGVTETQYF.

The gene calls are TRBV5-1 and TRBJ2-1, with TRBD1 as a possible D gene (6 bases). There are 15 residues in the CDR3. With 4 bases removed from V and 7 bases from J, the gap between germline ends came to 18 bases. In germline, CDR1 is SGHRS, CDR2 YFSETQ. The CDR3 region has the DNA TGCGCCAGCAGCGGTTTCTCCAGGGGCGGTAATGAGCAGTTCTTC. It translates to CASSGFSRGGNEQFF.

This clone was counted once. The chain couples TRBV28 to TRBJ1-2; TRBD1 might be the D (5 bases). CDR3 size: 14 residues. V was trimmed by 6 bases and J by 7 bases, leaving 18 bases between them. Germline CDR1 MDHEN, CDR2 SYDVKM. The CDR3 protein is CASRRHRQGSGYTF. The CDR3 DNA reads as TGTGCCAGCAGACGACATCGGCAGGGCAGTGGCTACACCTTC.

CDR3 DNA sequence: TGTGCTAGTGGTTTAGAACAGGGGACAACCCAGTACTTC. This codes for CASGLEQGTTQYF. This sequence joins TRBV12-5 and TRBJ2-5, with 7 bases lining up with TRBD1. Germline V gene lookup returns CDR1 LGHNT and CDR2 FRNRAP. With 3 bases clipped from V and 8 bases from J, the junction kept 6 bases outside the gene matches. The CDR3 has 13 residues.

This clone was observed a single time. J is TRBJ1-2 and V is TRBV7-8; 11 nucleotides align to TRBD1. The V gene's germline CDR1 is SGHVS and CDR2 FQNEAQ. The CDR3 has 15 residues. V dropped 6 bases and J dropped 3; count of bases not matched to a gene: 6. CDR3 loop: CASSPRTGGYYGYTF. In nucleotides, the CDR3 is TGTGCCAGCAGTCCACGGACAGGGGGCTACTATGGCTACACCTTC.

The V and J genes are TRBV28 and TRBJ1-2, with 10 bases matching TRBD1. In germline, CDR1 is MDHEN, CDR2 SYDVKM. With V trimmed by 2 bases and J by 7 bases, 10 bases remained unmatched. This CDR3 has 16 amino acids. This CDR3 is CASSLPQTGGAGGYTF. The CDR3 region has the DNA TGTGCCAGCAGTTTACCTCAGACAGGGGGCGCTGGTGGCTACACCTTC.

The V and J genes are TRBV30 and TRBJ1-6, with D perhaps TRBD1 (6 bases). V was trimmed by 3 bases and J by 6 bases, leaving 12 bases between them. Germline CDR1 reads GTSNPN; CDR2 reads SVGIG (reference sequence). This CDR3 is 14 amino acids long. For the CDR3, the DNA is TGTGCCTGGAGCGGGGGGCTGGCTAATTCACCCCTCCACTTT. This gives the protein CAWSGGLANSPLHF.

This clone has just one count. This chain joins TRBV6-5 and TRBJ2-1; D remains ambiguous. The CDR3 is 13 amino acids. V was trimmed by 0 bases and J by 8 bases, leaving 8 bases between them. Germline V gives CDR1 MNHEY, CDR2 SVGAGI. CDR3 sequence reads: CASSYSSSYEQFF. The CDR3, as DNA: TGTGCCAGCAGTTACTCGAGTAGCTATGAGCAGTTCTTC.

The CDR3 spells CASSHDLHQPQHF. CDR3 sequence (DNA): TGTGCCAGCAGTCACGACTTGCATCAGCCCCAGCATTTT. V is TRBV27 and J is TRBJ1-5; D is uncertain. CDR3 length: 13 amino acids. Trimming removed 5 bases from V and 5 bases from J, with 10 bases in between. Germline CDR1 MNHEY, CDR2 SMNVEV (reference sequence).

The table lists this clone with a few counts. The chain uses TRBV4-2 and TRBJ1-1; maybe TRBD1 (5 bases). Germline V gene data show CDR1 as LGHNA and CDR2 as YNFKEQ. The CDR3 is 16 amino acids. With 4 bases removed from V and 1 base from J, the gap between germline ends came to 16 bases. Here the CDR3 DNA reads TGTGCCAGCAGCCGCGGCACCGAGACAGCGAACACTGAAGCTTTCTTT. Its protein is CASSRGTETANTEAFF.

A single count supports this clone. The rearrangement uses TRBV23-1 and TRBJ1-3; D gene uncertain. TRBV23-1 is recorded as an ORF, its role being uncertain. The germline V and J ends were trimmed by 3 bases and 0 bases, with 15 bases remaining between them. There are 17 residues in the CDR3. The CDR3 sequence: CASSQGRRYNSGNTIYF. Here the CDR3 DNA reads TGCGCCAGCAGTCAGGGCCGCCGGTACAACTCTGGAAACACCATATATTTT.

The rearrangement uses TRBV4-3 and TRBJ1-1, with a weak D call TRBD1 (5 bases). The germline V gene has CDR1 LGHNA and CDR2 YSLEER. Trimming left V 2 bases short and J 7 bases short, with 14 bases between. CDR3 length: 14 residues. The CDR3 spells CASSQPGRVNEAFF. In nucleotides, the CDR3 is TGCGCCAGCAGCCAACCGGGCAGGGTTAATGAAGCTTTCTTT.

The chain carries TRBV7-8 and TRBJ1-5; maybe TRBD1 (5 bases). The CDR3 is 14 residues long. V was pared by 4 bases and J by 3 bases, with 10 bases between. Germline lookup yields CDR1 SGHVS and CDR2 FQNEAQ. The CDR3: CASSWGEINQPQHF. In nucleotides, the CDR3 is TGTGCCAGCAGCTGGGGGGAGATCAATCAGCCCCAGCATTTT.